The clone carrying this T cell receptor (beta chain) was observed a single time. Its antigen is as yet unknown. This CDR3 is built from 14 residues. With 3 bases clipped from V and 11 bases from J, the junction kept 10 bases outside the gene matches. Germline CDR1 reads KGHSH; CDR2 reads LQKENI. The data originate from a study of T cell repertoires in ileal Crohn's disease. Overall study: All patients had surgery for stricturing (61%) or penetrating (about 39%) disease. Broader study findings: Every patient over 26.8% clonality showed endoscopic recurrence. Mucosal expansions were suggested to be mainly CD8 T cells.

Around 500 nanograms of biopsy DNA per sample underwent TCRB immunosequencing. TCRdb keeps only in-frame clones here, not all; method: immunoSEQ multiplex PCR. Of roughly 8,400 clones in the sample, around 81% were seen once. This receptor was obtained from an adult with Crohn's disease. This chain links TRBV18 with TRBJ1-1; 9 bases match TRBD1. Material for sequencing was ileal tissue. The CDR3 DNA follows: TGTGCCAGCTCACCCGGGACAGGGCGTTCGCGGGCTTTCTTT. It encodes CASSPGTGRSRAFF. The variable domain in full, completed from reference TRBV18 and TRBJ1-1, reads NAGVMQNPRHLVRRRGQEARLRCSPMKGHSHVYWYRQLPEEGLKFMVYLQKENIIDESGMPKERFSAEFPKEGPSILRIQQVVRGDSAAYFCASSPGTGRSRAFFGQGTRLTVV.